This T cell receptor beta chain was retrieved from a study of T cell repertoires in cytomegalovirus infection. About the study: CMV epitopes that were recently identified and HLA-C-restricted were used alongside well-studied HLA-B-restricted ones. Public TCR beta signatures indicated both CMV infection and matching HLA type.

Whole-study findings and limits: Carriers of CMV plus the relevant HLA were identified by cumulative public TCR beta family frequency. The study found HLA-C-restricted CMV-specific TCR beta clonotypes dominating the ex vivo response.

Via MiXCR, TCRdb re-called the reads, giving one row per CDR3 protein. Altogether about 570,000 distinct CDR3 sequences are present, almost 40% being singletons, with the ten largest covering 48%. J was trimmed by 7 bases and V by 4 bases; bases with no gene match: 12. The germline V gene encodes CDR1 SGHDN and CDR2 FVKESK. CDR3 length equals 16 residues. This clonotype occurred once. Antigen specificity is unknown. The chain employs TRBV14 and TRBJ1-4; TRBD1 matches 7 bases. The starting material was cultured PBMCs, obtained from culture after CMV antigen stimulation. The receptor was isolated from a human donor in good health (CMV status not recorded). Some clones in this sample may be carry-over from other donors' samples. Here the CDR3 DNA reads TGTGCCAGCAGCCCCCCGACAACAGGGGCAGGTGAAAAACTGTTTTTT. This gives the protein CASSPPTTGAGEKLFF.